What follows are 32 T cell receptor beta chains derived from one specimen sequenced in a study of cytomegalovirus exposure and HLA in healthy donors. PCR used 60 Vbeta primers and 13 Jbeta primers. Here immunoSEQ multiplex PCR was the method, and the copy in TCRdb shows in-frame clones only, minus some. In the table there are approximately 150,000 clones, approximately 9% of which are singletons. The source material was PBMCs. Receptor source: a male donor in good health and CMV-seronegative.

The V gene is TRBV4-3, the J gene TRBJ2-7; 9 positions match TRBD1. Losses at the gene ends were 0 bases for V and 6 bases for J; bases not matched to a gene: 6. Germline V gene lookup returns CDR1 LGHNA and CDR2 YSLEER. The CDR3 runs to 15 residues. CDR3 region: CASSQDRTGGVEQYF. The CDR3 DNA is TGCGCCAGCAGCCAAGATCGAACAGGGGGCGTCGAGCAGTACTTC.

This chain connects TRBV19 to TRBJ2-7, with D unclear. The CDR3 extends over 11 amino acids. The V end was cut by 5 bases, the J end by 6 bases, with 8 bases between. CDR1 and CDR2 from the germline V gene are LNHDA and SQIVND (reference sequence). CDR3 DNA: TGTGCCAGTAGTTTGGCTGCCGAGCAGTACTTC. It is translated as CASSLAAEQYF.

The CDR3 sequence is CASSEGLAGGSVGKNIQYF. CDR3 bases: TGTGCCAGCAGCGAAGGACTAGCGGGAGGGAGTGTGGGCAAAAACATTCAGTACTTC. This rearrangement joins TRBV7-8 to TRBJ2-4; 15 nucleotides line up with TRBD2. J gave up 3 bases and V 5 bases, and 11 bases lay outside the gene matches. CDR3 length: 19 amino acids. CDR1 and CDR2 (germline): SGHVS, FQNEAQ.

The chain uses TRBV6-4 and TRBJ1-2; 8 bases match TRBD1. V shed 7 bases and J 5 bases; nucleotides not matched to a gene: 6. The CDR3 spans 13 residues. Germline V CDR1 and CDR2: MRHNA, SNTAGT. The CDR3 sequence is CASILRDRYGYTF. The CDR3 DNA follows: TGTGCCAGCATTTTACGGGACAGGTATGGCTACACCTTC.

This clone was seen only a few times. This chain connects TRBV4-3 to TRBJ1-1; D is uncertain. Germline loops: CDR1 LGHNA, CDR2 YSLEER. The CDR3 is made up of 13 amino acids. With 1 base removed from V and 5 bases from J, the gap between germline ends came to 8 bases. The CDR3 loop is CASSQGRTTEAFF. Here the CDR3 DNA reads TGCGCCAGCAGCCAAGGCAGGACTACTGAAGCTTTCTTT.

This clone was detected only a few times. The J gene is TRBJ2-7, the V gene TRBV7-8, with D perhaps TRBD2 (6 bases). The CDR3 contains 14 residues. Trimming cost V 2 bases and J 2 bases, with 10 bases left between them. Germline V gene sequence: CDR1 SGHVS, CDR2 FQNEAQ. CDR3 protein: CASSLRRETYEQYF. The CDR3 DNA reads TGTGCCAGCAGCTTAAGGCGGGAAACCTACGAGCAGTACTTC.

In DNA form, the CDR3 reads TGTGCCAGCAGCTCTCCGGGACAGGGGCGCTACGAGCAGTACTTC. Its protein product is CASSSPGQGRYEQYF. The rearrangement links TRBV28 to TRBJ2-7; 10 nucleotides match TRBD1. The CDR3 runs 15 residues. Germline CDR1 is MDHEN and CDR2 is SYDVKM. V was pared by 6 bases and J by 3 bases, with 8 bases of the junction left unmatched.

This rearrangement joins TRBV7-9 to TRBJ1-3; 7 bases map to TRBD1. Per the germline V gene, CDR1 is SEHNR and CDR2 is FQNEAQ (reference sequence). V gave up 4 bases and J gave up 0 bases; unmatched junction bases: 3. The CDR3 length is 15 residues. DNA of the CDR3: TGTGCCAGCAGCTCTCCAGGGGGCTCTGGAAACACCATATATTTT. Translation gives CASSSPGGSGNTIYF.

This chain connects TRBV7-2 to TRBJ1-1; 12 bases align to TRBD1. The CDR3 consists of 15 residues. V trimming: 5 bases; J trimming: 5 bases; junction bases outside the gene matches: 6. Per germline, CDR1 SGHTA and CDR2 FQGNSA. CDR3 amino acids: CASSERDRGPTEAFF. In nucleotides, the CDR3 is TGTGCCAGCAGCGAAAGGGACAGGGGGCCGACTGAAGCTTTCTTT.

In DNA, the CDR3 is TGCGCCAGCAGCCAAGGCATCCCGGGACAGGGTCGGGGAGAGACCCAGTACTTC. Amino acid sequence: CASSQGIPGQGRGETQYF. V gene TRBV4-3 combines with J gene TRBJ2-5, with 9 nucleotides matching TRBD1. The germline V gene has CDR1 LGHNA and CDR2 YSLEER. Unmatched junction bases numbered 13, after V lost 1 base and J lost 4 bases. This CDR3 contains 18 residues.

There are a few counts of this clone. This chain links TRBV4-3 with TRBJ1-5, with 8 bases matching TRBD1. V shed 0 bases, J shed 5 bases, and the junction held 9 bases outside the gene matches. The CDR3 is 17 amino acids. Germline CDR1 and CDR2: LGHNA and YSLEER. The CDR3 bases are TGCGCCAGCAGCCAAGATTGGGCTACAGGGGGGGATCAGCCCCAGCATTTT. Translated: CASSQDWATGGDQPQHF.

CDR3: CASSPDRVNTEAFF. The CDR3 nucleotides read TGCGCCAGCAGCCCTGACAGGGTGAACACTGAAGCTTTCTTT. The chain combines TRBV5-1 with TRBJ1-1; 7 bases match TRBD1. The CDR3 totals 14 residues. V trimming: 4 bases; J trimming: 0 bases; junction bases outside the gene matches: 3. Germline CDR1 SGHRS, CDR2 YFSETQ.

This clone has only a few counts. The chain is built from TRBV7-2 and TRBJ2-7, with 9 nucleotides matching TRBD1. CDR3 length equals 17 residues. Germline trimming cut 1 base from V and 3 bases from J; bases unmatched to any gene: 10. CDR1 is SGHTA, CDR2 FQGNSA, per germline. For the CDR3, the DNA is TGTGCCAGCAGCTTAGACCCGGACAGGGGTTTGGGCTACGAGCAGTACTTC. Translating it yields CASSLDPDRGLGYEQYF.

This chain joins TRBV10-3 and TRBJ2-7; perhaps TRBD1 as D (5 bases). V was shortened by 5 bases and J by 5 bases, with 10 bases between the two germline ends. The CDR3 has 12 amino acids. The germline V gene has CDR1 ENHRY and CDR2 SYGVKD. CDR3 amino acids: CAISRGFDEQYF. CDR3 bases: TGTGCCATCAGTAGGGGATTCGACGAGCAGTACTTC.

This clone was counted a few times. The chain uses TRBV7-2 and TRBJ2-3; 10 nucleotides align to TRBD2. Germline loops: CDR1 SGHTA, CDR2 FQGNSA. The CDR3 sequence is 17 residues long. Germline trimming cut 5 bases from V and 2 bases from J; bases unmatched to any gene: 10. The chain's CDR3 is CASSVKAGGVLTDTQYF. As DNA, the CDR3 is TGTGCCAGCAGCGTTAAAGCGGGGGGGGTTCTCACAGATACGCAGTATTTT.

The gene calls are TRBV18 and TRBJ2-1, with a weak D call TRBD1 (6 bases). CDR1 and CDR2 (germline): KGHSH, LQKENI. The CDR3 has 15 residues. V was cut by 3 bases and J by 3 bases, with 12 bases left in between. The CDR3 loop is CASSPSQGLYNEQFF. The CDR3 DNA reads TGTGCCAGCTCACCGTCACAGGGCCTCTACAATGAGCAGTTCTTC.

The chain combines TRBV4-1 with TRBJ2-1, with D possibly being TRBD2 (5 bases). The germline gives CDR1 MGHRA, CDR2 YSYEKL. The V end lost 0 bases, the J end lost 0 bases, and 15 bases lay between the germline ends. The CDR3 has 18 amino acids. The CDR3 region is CASSQERAPGLSYNEQFF. CDR3 in DNA: TGCGCCAGCAGCCAAGAGAGGGCCCCAGGCCTCTCCTACAATGAGCAGTTCTTC.

This clone was detected only a few times. V usage is TRBV5-1 and J usage is TRBJ2-7; 10 bases match TRBD2. With 4 bases clipped from V and 5 bases from J, the junction kept 9 bases outside the gene matches. Germline loops: CDR1 SGHRS, CDR2 YFSETQ. This CDR3 comprises 15 residues. DNA for the CDR3: TGCGCCAGCAGCCGAGCTAGCGGGAGTCTGGACGAGCAGTACTTC. Residues: CASSRASGSLDEQYF.

The chain couples TRBV7-3 to TRBJ1-6, with TRBD1 identical over 7 bases. With 2 bases clipped from V and 4 bases from J, the junction kept 2 bases outside the gene matches. Germline CDR1 reads SGHTA; CDR2 reads FQGTGA. The CDR3 consists of 15 residues. The CDR3 nucleotides read TGTGCCAGCAGCTTACAGGGGGGATATAATTCACCCCTCCACTTT. Residues: CASSLQGGYNSPLHF.

This clone was recorded a few times. V is TRBV29-1 and J is TRBJ2-3; 9 nucleotides agree with TRBD2. Germline assignment: CDR1 SQVTM and CDR2 ANQGSEA. V gave up 5 bases and J gave up 3 bases; unmatched junction bases: 3. The CDR3 is 13 residues long. The CDR3 is CSVRAGGTDTQYF. CDR3 nucleotides: TGCAGCGTTCGGGCGGGGGGGACAGATACGCAGTATTTT.

This clone has more than one count but fewer than ten. The CDR3, as DNA: TGTGCCAGCTCCTTTGACAGACCGAACTCTGGAAACACCATATATTTT. Its translation is CASSFDRPNSGNTIYF. The genes are TRBV18 and TRBJ1-3, with a possible D match to TRBD1 (5 bases). CDR1 and CDR2 from the germline V gene are KGHSH and LQKENI. Trimming removed 6 bases from V and 0 bases from J, with 15 bases in between. The CDR3 covers 16 residues.

This clone has more than one count but fewer than ten. This chain joins TRBV7-2 and TRBJ2-7; D perhaps matches TRBD1 (6 bases). Germline CDR1 is SGHTA and CDR2 is FQGNSA. Deletions cut 5 bases from V and 7 bases from J, with 18 bases between. The CDR3 consists of 14 residues. CDR3 sequence (DNA): TGTGCCAGCAGCCTAAGCTTGGGGGCTGGGGAGCAGTACTTC. Its translation: CASSLSLGAGEQYF.

This clone showed up just a few times. Other DNA sequences of this sample code for an identical CDR3. V is TRBV6-5 and J is TRBJ1-1; no reliable D call. CDR3 length: 13 amino acids. The V end lost 2 bases, the J end lost 1 base, and 5 bases lay between the germline ends. From germline, CDR1 is MNHEY and CDR2 SVGAGI. The CDR3 protein is CASSYRGNTEAFF. The CDR3 coding sequence is TGTGCCAGCAGTTACCGGGGGAACACTGAAGCTTTCTTT.

The chain combines TRBV7-2 with TRBJ1-1, with 7 bases matching TRBD1. In germline, CDR1 is SGHTA, CDR2 FQGNSA. With 2 bases clipped from V and 0 bases from J, the junction kept 6 bases outside the gene matches. CDR3 length equals 16 residues. The CDR3 sequence: CASSLRDSPMNTEAFF. CDR3 nucleotides: TGTGCCAGCAGCTTAAGGGACAGCCCCATGAACACTGAAGCTTTCTTT.

The chain combines TRBV10-3 with TRBJ2-3, with TRBD2 matching 8 bases. The CDR3 is made up of 15 amino acids. Trimming took 8 bases from V and 2 from J; bases not matched to a gene: 9. The V gene's germline CDR1 is ENHRY and CDR2 SYGVKD. CDR3 bases: TGTGCCATCGGAGAAGCGGGGGACCCCACAGATACGCAGTATTTT. Its translation is CAIGEAGDPTDTQYF.

This clone was found a few times. The chain employs TRBV5-1 and TRBJ2-3, with D maybe TRBD1 (6 bases). This CDR3 has 14 amino acids. Germline assignment: CDR1 SGHRS and CDR2 YFSETQ. V was trimmed by 0 bases and J by 3 bases, leaving 8 bases between them. This CDR3 is CASSLVDRTDTQYF. CDR3 in DNA: TGCGCCAGCAGCTTGGTTGACAGGACAGATACGCAGTATTTT. Based on the CDR3 plus reference TRBV5-1 and TRBJ2-3, the full variable domain is KAGVTQTPRYLIKTRGQQVTLSCSPISGHRSVSWYQQTPGQGLQFLFEYFSETQRNKGNFPGRFSGRQFSNSRSEMNVSTLELGDSALYLCASSLVDRTDTQYFGPGTRLTVL.

The chain couples TRBV6-6 to TRBJ2-1, with D possibly TRBD1 on 6 matching bases. Germline V gene data show CDR1 as MNHNY and CDR2 as SVGAGI (reference sequence). V was trimmed by 6 bases and J by 0 bases, leaving 12 bases between them. The CDR3 covers 15 residues. CDR3 amino acids: CASSRQAPSYNEQFF. DNA of the CDR3: TGTGCCAGCAGCCGACAGGCACCCTCCTACAATGAGCAGTTCTTC.

J is TRBJ2-3 and V is TRBV28, with 8 bases aligning to TRBD2. Germline CDR1 reads MDHEN; CDR2 reads SYDVKM. This CDR3 has 18 residues. After removal of 1 base from V and 1 base from J, the junction contained 10 bases not matched to a gene. CDR3 region: CASSLYGGLGGGTDTQYF. The CDR3 DNA reads TGTGCCAGCAGTTTATATGGGGGACTAGGGGGGGGCACAGATACGCAGTATTTT.

This clone showed up just a few times. The rearrangement uses TRBV6-1 and TRBJ2-7; D is possibly TRBD1 (5 bases). V was cut by 6 bases and J by 3 bases, with 18 bases left in between. This CDR3 is built from 15 residues. Germline V lookup: CDR1 MNHNS, CDR2 SASEGT. CDR3 loop: CASRLAEGALYEQYF. The CDR3 coding sequence is TGTGCCAGCAGGTTGGCCGAAGGGGCCCTCTACGAGCAGTACTTC.

This rearrangement joins TRBV4-3 to TRBJ2-2, with TRBD2 matching 8 bases. The trim removed 3 bases at V and 5 bases at J, leaving 20 bases unmatched. The CDR3 totals 20 residues. Germline V CDR1 and CDR2: LGHNA, YSLEER. Here the CDR3 DNA reads TGCGCCAGCAGCCACGGAGGGGTATTTGACGGGGGGGCGGGGACCGGGGAGCTGTTTTTT. Amino acids: CASSHGGVFDGGAGTGELFF.

V gene TRBV28 combines with J gene TRBJ1-4, with D perhaps matching TRBD1 (5 bases). The CDR3 is 14 residues long. V was shortened by 4 bases and J by 8 bases, with 14 bases between the two germline ends. Germline assignment: CDR1 MDHEN and CDR2 SYDVKM. The CDR3 region has the DNA TGTGCCAGCAGTTCGGGGACTGTTGGGGAAAAACTGTTTTTT. It translates to CASSSGTVGEKLFF.

This clone was counted between two and nine times. The chain has TRBV7-3 and TRBJ2-1; 13 bases fit TRBD2. The junction had 4 bases not matched to a gene; V was cut back by 5 bases and J by 6 bases. CDR3 length: 15 residues. Germline V gene data show CDR1 as SGHTA and CDR2 as FQGTGA. The CDR3 bases are TGTGCCAGCAGCCTCGGGACTAGCGGGACCAATGAGCAGTTCTTC. It codes for CASSLGTSGTNEQFF.